Shown below are 12 T cell receptor beta chains from a single sample sequenced in a study of T-cell reconstitution after alpha-beta-depleted transplantation in children. TCRbeta library construction was performed incorporating unique molecular identifiers. MiXCR, applied by TCRdb to the PCR reads, yields one record per CDR3 protein. The sample includes 90,000 to 100,000 distinct CDR3 sequences, under 25% of them seen just once. This specimen consisted of PBMCs, obtained before TCRalphabeta/CD19-depleted stem cell transplant. The receptors were sampled from a boy aged 2-15 years with acute lymphoblastic leukemia, due to receive a stem cell transplant.

The chain couples TRBV28 to TRBJ2-7, with unresolved D. V lost 7 bases and J 3 bases, leaving 7 bases between the germline ends. The CDR3 consists of 11 residues. From germline, CDR1 is MDHEN and CDR2 SYDVKM. The CDR3 DNA reads TGTGCCAGCACCTCTCTCTACGAGCAGTACTTC. Protein product: CASTSLYEQYF. Filled out from reference TRBV28 and TRBJ2-7, the complete variable domain reads DVKVTQSSRYLVKRTGEKVFLECVQDMDHENMFWYRQDPGLGLRLIYFSYDVKMKEKGDIPEGYSVSREKKERFSLILESASTNQTSMYLCASTSLYEQYFGPGTRLTVT.

This clonotype was observed a few times. The chain combines TRBV7-9 with TRBJ2-3, with 8 bases aligning to TRBD2. V gave up 1 base and J gave up 4 bases; unmatched junction bases: 7. The CDR3 covers 16 residues. Germline V CDR1 and CDR2: SEHNR, FQNEAQ (reference sequence). Here the CDR3 reads CASSLELAEGPDTQYF. CDR3 DNA sequence: TGTGCCAGCAGCTTAGAACTAGCGGAGGGGCCAGATACGCAGTATTTT.

This clonotype was recorded only once. The junction and the germline gene differ at one end; a read error may be behind it. Here the CDR3 reads CASSSRDALLDF. The CDR3 DNA is TGTGCCAGCAGTTCCCGGGACGCGCTTTTGGATTTT. The chain is built from TRBV12-3 or TRBV12-4 and TRBJ2-3; D is tentatively TRBD1 or TRBD2 (5 bases each). The CDR3 is 12 amino acids.

The chain combines TRBV24-1 with TRBJ2-6; D is uncertain. CDR1 is KGHDR, CDR2 SFDVKD, per germline. CDR3 length equals 16 residues. The V gene lost 5 bases and the J gene lost 5 bases, with 15 bases spanning the gap. CDR3 protein: CATSAGSTSRANVLTF. The DNA for the CDR3 is TGTGCCACCAGTGCTGGGTCCACATCTAGGGCCAACGTCCTGACTTTC.

V and J are TRBV28 and TRBJ2-3; TRBD2 is a possible D gene (6 bases). The CDR3 is 17 amino acids. Germline lookup yields CDR1 MDHEN and CDR2 SYDVKM. Trimming took off 4 bases at V and 6 bases at J, with 23 bases between the two ends. The CDR3 region has the DNA TGTGCCAGCAGTTACTCTCGGAGCGGAGGGTCCGGGGATACGCAGTATTTT. This encodes CASSYSRSGGSGDTQYF. The variable domain in full, completed from reference TRBV28 and TRBJ2-3, reads DVKVTQSSRYLVKRTGEKVFLECVQDMDHENMFWYRQDPGLGLRLIYFSYDVKMKEKGDIPEGYSVSREKKERFSLILESASTNQTSMYLCASSYSRSGGSGDTQYFGPGTRLTVL.

Comments on this clonotype: Sequence at one end of the junction differs from germline and may be a read error. The rearrangement joins TRBV3-1 to TRBJ2-6, with D possibly being TRBD1 or TRBD2 (5 bases each). Germline-derived CDR1 and CDR2 are LGHDT and YNNKEL (reference sequence). The CDR3 loop spans 16 amino acids. CDR3 sequence: CASSQQGGSGTNVLAF. In DNA, the CDR3 is TGTGCCAGCAGCCAACAAGGAGGCTCTGGGACCAACGTCCTGGCTTTC.

The chain has TRBV2 and TRBJ1-1; D is ambiguous. This CDR3 spans 15 amino acids. V dropped 4 bases and J dropped 0 bases, with 12 bases sitting between them. Germline V gene sequence: CDR1 SNHLY, CDR2 FYNNEI. The CDR3 bases are TGTGCCAGCAGTGTGGCAGCAAATCTGAACACTGAAGCTTTCTTT. It encodes CASSVAANLNTEAFF.

The chain joins TRBV20-1 to TRBJ2-4; D remains ambiguous. Germline V CDR1 and CDR2: DFQATT, SNEGSKA (reference sequence). There are 13 residues in the CDR3. The V end lost 3 bases, the J end lost 0 bases, and 6 bases lay between the germline ends. CDR3 bases: TGCAGTGCTAGGATTCTAGCCAAAAACATTCAGTACTTC. This encodes CSARILAKNIQYF.

There are many counts of this clonotype. The chain recombines TRBV7-9 with TRBJ2-2; 7 positions agree with TRBD2. The CDR3 has 16 amino acids. CDR1 and CDR2 (germline): SEHNR, FQNEAQ (reference sequence). Trimming at V came to 3 bases and at J to 6 bases, leaving 10 bases not matched to a gene. Here the CDR3 reads CASSFSGLNYAGELFF. CDR3 nucleotides: TGTGCCAGCAGCTTTAGCGGGTTAAACTACGCCGGGGAGCTGTTTTTT.

The sample holds a few counts of this clonotype. This chain joins TRBV5-1 and TRBJ2-7, with 8 positions matching TRBD2. The CDR3 has 16 residues. V trimming: 10 bases; J trimming: 12 bases; junction bases outside the gene matches: 27. In germline, CDR1 is SGHRS, CDR2 YFSETQ. The CDR3 DNA is TGCGCCGGACAGCTCCGCACTAGCGGAACTTCGCTGTGCCCGTACTTC. This codes for CAGQLRTSGTSLCPYF.

The chain combines TRBV20-1 with TRBJ1-2; the D gene is possibly TRBD1 (6 bases). Germline loops: CDR1 DFQATT, CDR2 SNEGSKA (reference sequence). The CDR3 totals 13 residues. Trimming shortened V by 1 base and J by 2 bases, and 8 bases separated the two germline ends. The CDR3 DNA reads as TGCAGTGCTAGAGCACAGGGAAACTATGGCTACACCTTC. This codes for CSARAQGNYGYTF.

The chain's CDR3 is CSALRGEKLFF. The CDR3 DNA reads TGCAGCGCCCTACGGGGCGAAAAACTGTTTTTT. The chain has TRBV29-1 and TRBJ1-4; D might be TRBD1 (5 bases). Germline loops: CDR1 SQVTM, CDR2 ANQGSEA. CDR3 size: 11 residues. Trimming shortened V by 7 bases and J by 8 bases, and 11 bases separated the two germline ends.